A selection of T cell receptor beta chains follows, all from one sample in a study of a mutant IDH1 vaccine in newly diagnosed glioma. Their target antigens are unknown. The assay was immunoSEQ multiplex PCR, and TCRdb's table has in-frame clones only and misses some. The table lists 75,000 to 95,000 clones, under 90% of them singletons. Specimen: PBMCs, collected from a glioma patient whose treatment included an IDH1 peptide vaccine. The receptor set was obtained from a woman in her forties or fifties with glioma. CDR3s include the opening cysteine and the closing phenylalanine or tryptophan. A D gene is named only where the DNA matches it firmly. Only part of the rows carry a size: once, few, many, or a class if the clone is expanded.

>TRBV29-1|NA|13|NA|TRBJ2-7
CSVAIPTDYEQYF
TGCAGCGTTGCTATTCCAACGGACTACGAGCAGTACTTC
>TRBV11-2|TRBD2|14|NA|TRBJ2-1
CASSPTSGSPEQFF
TGTGCCAGCAGCCCGACTAGCGGGAGTCCTGAGCAGTTCTTC
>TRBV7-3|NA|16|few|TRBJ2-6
CASSLTSVTGANVLTF
TGTGCCAGCAGCTTAACCTCGGTAACTGGGGCCAACGTCCTGACTTTC
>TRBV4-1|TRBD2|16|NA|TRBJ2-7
CASSQDSPSGIDEQYF
TGCGCCAGCAGCCAAGATTCACCTAGCGGGATCGACGAGCAGTACTTC
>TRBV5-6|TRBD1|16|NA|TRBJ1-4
CASSLQGASGNEKLFF
TGTGCCAGCAGCTTACAGGGGGCGTCGGGGAATGAAAAACTGTTTTTT
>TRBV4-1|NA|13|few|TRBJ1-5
CASSQGLSQPQHF
TGCGCCAGCAGCCAAGGACTCTCACAGCCCCAGCATTTT
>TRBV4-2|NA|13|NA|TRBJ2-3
CASSRPGADTQYF
TGTGCCAGCAGCCGCCCGGGGGCAGATACGCAGTATTTT
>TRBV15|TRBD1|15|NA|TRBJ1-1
CATEDTQGAATEAFF
TGTGCCACCGAGGATACACAGGGGGCGGCCACTGAAGCTTTCTTT
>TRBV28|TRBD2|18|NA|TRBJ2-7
CASSSPGLAGVSSYEQYF
TGTGCCAGCAGTTCCCCGGGACTAGCGGGAGTGAGCTCCTACGAGCAGTACTTC
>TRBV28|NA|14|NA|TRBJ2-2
CASYVGSSLGELFF
TGTGCCAGCTATGTCGGGAGCTCTCTCGGGGAGCTGTTTTTT
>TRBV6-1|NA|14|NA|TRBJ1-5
CASSESRSNQPQHF
TGTGCCAGCAGTGAAAGCCGTAGCAATCAGCCCCAGCATTTT
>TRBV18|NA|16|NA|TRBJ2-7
CASSPPLAGNWVEQYF
TGTGCCAGCTCACCACCCCTTGCCGGGAATTGGGTCGAGCAGTACTTC
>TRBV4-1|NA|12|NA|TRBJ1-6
CASSLGLSPLHF
TGCGCCAGCAGCTTGGGACTTTCACCCCTCCACTTT
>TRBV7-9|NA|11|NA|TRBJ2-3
CASSRADTQYF
TGTGCCAGCAGCCGGGCAGATACGCAGTATTTT
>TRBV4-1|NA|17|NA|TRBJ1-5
CASSQGGPRGSNQPQHF
TGCGCCAGCAGCCAAGGGGGGCCCAGAGGGAGCAATCAGCCCCAGCATTTT
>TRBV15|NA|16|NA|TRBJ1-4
CATSRDWSATNEKLFF
TGTGCCACCAGCAGAGATTGGAGTGCAACTAATGAAAAACTGTTTTTT
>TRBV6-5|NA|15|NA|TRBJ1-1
CASRITRGMNTEAFF
TGTGCCAGCAGGATCACGAGGGGGATGAACACTGAAGCTTTCTTT
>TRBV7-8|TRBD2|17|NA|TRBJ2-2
CASSLWASGSSTGELFF
TGTGCCAGCAGCTTATGGGCTAGCGGGAGTTCTACCGGGGAGCTGTTTTTT
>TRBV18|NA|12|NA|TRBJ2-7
CASSPNTYEQYF
TGTGCCAGCTCACCTAACACCTACGAGCAGTACTTC
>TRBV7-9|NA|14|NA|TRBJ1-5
CASSLSGRNQPQHF
TGTGCCAGCAGCTTATCGGGCCGGAATCAGCCCCAGCATTTT
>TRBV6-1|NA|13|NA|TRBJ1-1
CASRQGLNTEAFF
TGTGCCAGCAGACAGGGACTGAACACTGAAGCTTTCTTT
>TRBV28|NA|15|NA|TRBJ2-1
CASSFGRSSYNEQFF
TGTGCCAGCAGTTTTGGACGTAGCTCCTACAATGAGCAGTTCTTC
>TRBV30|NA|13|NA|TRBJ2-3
CAGLGRGISTQYF
TGTGCCGGGCTTGGGAGAGGTATTAGTACGCAGTATTTT
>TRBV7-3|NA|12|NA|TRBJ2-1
CASSLMSNELFF
TGTGCCAGCAGCTTAATGTCCAACGAGCTGTTCTTC
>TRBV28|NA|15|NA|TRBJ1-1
CASSFQQGLSTEAFF
TGTGCCAGCAGTTTCCAGCAGGGTTTGAGCACTGAAGCTTTCTTT
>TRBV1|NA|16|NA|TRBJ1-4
CTSSCRWGGTNEKLFF
TGCACCAGCAGCTGCCGCTGGGGTGGAACTAATGAAAAACTGTTTTTT
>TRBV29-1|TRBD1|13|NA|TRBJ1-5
CSAKQGTNQPQHF
TGCAGCGCGAAACAGGGGACCAATCAGCCCCAGCATTTT
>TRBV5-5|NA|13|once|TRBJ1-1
CASSLVGQTEAFF
TGTGCCAGCAGCCTAGTGGGGCAGACTGAAGCTTTCTTT
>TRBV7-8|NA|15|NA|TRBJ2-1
CASSLEASSYNEQFF
TGTGCCAGCAGCTTAGAGGCGAGCTCCTACAATGAGCAGTTCTTC
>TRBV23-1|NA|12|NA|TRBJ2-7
CAGPGPKKGQYF
TGCGCCGGCCCGGGACCTAAAAAAGGGCAGTACTTC
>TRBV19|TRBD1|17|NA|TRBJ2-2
CASSPRDRGRGTGELFF
TGTGCCAGTAGTCCCCGGGACAGGGGGCGAGGGACCGGGGAGCTGTTTTTT
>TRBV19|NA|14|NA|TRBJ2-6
CASTGLPGANVLTF
TGTGCCAGTACCGGACTCCCCGGGGCCAACGTCCTGACTTTC
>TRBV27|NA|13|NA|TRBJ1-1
CASRWGLNTEAFF
TGTGCCAGCAGGTGGGGACTGAACACTGAAGCTTTCTTT
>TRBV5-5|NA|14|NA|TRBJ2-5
CASSLDGNQETQYF
TGTGCCAGCAGCTTGGACGGGAACCAAGAGACCCAGTACTTC
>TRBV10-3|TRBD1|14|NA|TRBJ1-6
CAISVDRVGSPLHF
TGTGCCATCAGTGTCGACAGGGTCGGCTCACCCCTCCACTTT
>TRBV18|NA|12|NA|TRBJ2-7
CASSPEPYEQYF
TGTGCCAGCTCACCAGAACCCTACGAGCAGTACTTC
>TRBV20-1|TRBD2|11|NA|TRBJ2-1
CSVLAGGPGFF
TGCAGTGTACTAGCGGGAGGGCCCGGGTTCTTC
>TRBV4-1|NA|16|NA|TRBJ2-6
CASSQPDPSGANVLTF
TGCGCCAGCAGCCAACCTGATCCCTCTGGGGCCAACGTCCTGACTTTC
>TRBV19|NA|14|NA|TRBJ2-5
CASSPLKIGETQYF
TGTGCCAGTAGCCCTCTCAAAATCGGAGAGACCCAGTACTTC
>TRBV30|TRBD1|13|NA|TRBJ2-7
CALRDRDTYEQYF
TGTGCCTTACGGGACAGGGATACCTACGAGCAGTACTTC
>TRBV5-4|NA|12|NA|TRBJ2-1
CAFGGAINEQFF
TGTGCCTTTGGAGGGGCGATCAATGAGCAGTTCTTC
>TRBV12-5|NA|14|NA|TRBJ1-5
CASGPRFSNQPQHF
TGTGCTAGTGGTCCCCGATTTAGCAATCAGCCCCAGCATTTT
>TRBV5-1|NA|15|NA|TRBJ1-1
CASSTSGLRRTEAFF
TGCGCCAGCAGCACCTCCGGCTTAAGGCGCACTGAAGCTTTCTTT
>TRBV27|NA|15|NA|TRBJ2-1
CASSPFRAPDNEQFF
TGTGCCAGCAGTCCCTTCAGGGCTCCGGACAATGAGCAGTTCTTC
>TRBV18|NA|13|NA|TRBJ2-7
CASSSSRVDEQYF
TGTGCCAGCTCGTCGTCCAGGGTCGACGAGCAGTACTTC
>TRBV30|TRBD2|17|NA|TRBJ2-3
CAWSVQITSGRGDTQYF
TGTGCCTGGAGTGTACAAATCACAAGCGGGAGGGGAGATACGCAGTATTTT
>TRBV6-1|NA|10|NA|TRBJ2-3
CASRYDTQYF
TGTGCCAGCAGGTACGATACGCAGTATTTT
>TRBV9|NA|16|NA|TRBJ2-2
CASSVGTSRYTGELFF
TGTGCCAGCAGCGTAGGAACTAGTCGGTACACCGGGGAGCTGTTTTTT
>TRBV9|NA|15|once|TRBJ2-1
CASSVVAGPYNEQFF
TGTGCCAGCAGCGTAGTTGCGGGGCCCTACAATGAGCAGTTCTTC